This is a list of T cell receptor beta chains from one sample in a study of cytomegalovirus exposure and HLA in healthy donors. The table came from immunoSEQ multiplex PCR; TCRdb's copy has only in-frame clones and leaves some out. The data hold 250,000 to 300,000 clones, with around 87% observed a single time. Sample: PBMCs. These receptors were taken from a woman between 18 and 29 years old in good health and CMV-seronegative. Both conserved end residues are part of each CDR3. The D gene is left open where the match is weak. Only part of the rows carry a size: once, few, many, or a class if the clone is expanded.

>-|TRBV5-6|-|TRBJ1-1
TGTGCCAGCAGCTTAGGGGGGAACACTGAAGCTTTCTTT
CASSLGGNTEAFF
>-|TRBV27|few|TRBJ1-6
TGTGCCAGCACCGACAGAAATTCACCCCTCCACTTT
CASTDRNSPLHF
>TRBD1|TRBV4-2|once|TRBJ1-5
TGTGCCAGCAGCCTCGGACAGGGGGGCAATCAGCCCCAGCATTTT
CASSLGQGGNQPQHF
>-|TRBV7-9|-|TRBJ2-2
TGTGCCAGCAGCTTAAGAGGATGGAGACCCTCGAACACCGGGGAGCTGTTTTTT
CASSLRGWRPSNTGELFF
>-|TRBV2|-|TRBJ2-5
TGTGCCAGCCACGGGGCCAGGGGTGGCGAGACCCAGTACTTC
CASHGARGGETQYF
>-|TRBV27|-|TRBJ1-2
TGTGCCAGCAGTTTACGGGGGGCCGAAGCTAACTATGGCTACACCTTC
CASSLRGAEANYGYTF
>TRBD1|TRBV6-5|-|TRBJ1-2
TGTGCCAGCAGAGGAACAGGGGGATCCTATGGCTACACCTTC
CASRGTGGSYGYTF
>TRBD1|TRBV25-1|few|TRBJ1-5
TGTGCCAGCAGTGAATCAGGGGGCGGTCAGCCCCAGCATTTT
CASSESGGGQPQHF
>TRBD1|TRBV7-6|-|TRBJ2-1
TGTGCCAGCAGCTTAACCTCGGGACAGTTTCGAAATGAGCAGTTCTTC
CASSLTSGQFRNEQFF
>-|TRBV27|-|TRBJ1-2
TGTGCCAGCAGCTCCACCGGGGGCTATGGCTACACCTTC
CASSSTGGYGYTF
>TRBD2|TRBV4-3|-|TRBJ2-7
TGCGCCAGCAGCCAAGGACTAGCGGGGCCCTACGAGCAGTACTTC
CASSQGLAGPYEQYF
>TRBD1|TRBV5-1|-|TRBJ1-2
TGCGCCAGCAGCTTGGGATTATTACAGGGGGCCGATGGCTACACCTTC
CASSLGLLQGADGYTF
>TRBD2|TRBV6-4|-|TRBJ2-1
TGTGCCAGCTCGCTAGCGGGCTACAATGAGCAGTTCTTC
CASSLAGYNEQFF
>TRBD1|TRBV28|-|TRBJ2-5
TGTGCCTCGGGACAGGGTTGGGAGACCCAGTACTTC
CASGQGWETQYF
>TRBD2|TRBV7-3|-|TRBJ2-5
TGTGCCAGCAGCCCTGGGACGGGAGGTTGGGAGACCCAGTACTTC
CASSPGTGGWETQYF